These 10 T cell receptor beta chains came from one sample sequenced in a study of CXCR3-negative and CXCR3-positive naive CD8 T cells. The TRB cDNA libraries were prepared by 5' RACE with UMI labels. TCRdb re-called the 5' RACE reads, yielding one record per CDR3 amino acid sequence without DNA. This table holds roughly 48,000 distinct CDR3 sequences. The sequencing input was memory CD8+ T cells from blood. Every receptor here comes from a human donor in good health. Some clones in this sample may be carry-over from other donors' samples.

The chain carries TRBV20-1 and TRBJ1-1; checking the TCRdb D call of TRBD1 is not possible without DNA. Germline CDR1 and CDR2: DFQATT and SNEGSKA (reference sequence). The CDR3 has 12 amino acids. The CDR3 loop reads CSARAGETEAFF.

The genes are TRBV29-1 and TRBJ2-7; TCRdb lists TRBD1, though no DNA is available to test this call. CDR1 and CDR2 (germline): SQVTM, ANQGSEA. This CDR3 has 13 residues. Here the CDR3 reads CSVTGTLHGEQYF.

The chain has TRBV5-1 and TRBJ2-7; no DNA is available, so the TRBD2 call from TCRdb remains unchecked. CDR3 size: 14 residues. Germline values: CDR1 SGHRS, CDR2 YFSETQ. The CDR3 here is CASSLRDQQNEQYF.

This clonotype is labeled medium-sized based on frequency. The rearrangement uses TRBV11-2 and TRBJ2-7; the TCRdb D gene call, TRBD1, has no DNA to confirm it. This CDR3 region has 15 residues. CDR1 is SGHAT and CDR2 is FQNNGV in the germline V gene. The CDR3 sequence is CASSFLSGSPNEQYF.

The rearrangement joins TRBV7-7 to TRBJ2-5; checking the TCRdb D call of TRBD2 is not possible without DNA. Germline V gene data show CDR1 as SSHAT and CDR2 as FNYEAQ (reference sequence). The CDR3 consists of 15 residues. The CDR3 loop reads CASSSLAGEGETQYF.

The V and J genes are TRBV5-1 and TRBJ2-1; the TCRdb D gene call, TRBD1, has no DNA to confirm it. This CDR3 is built from 14 residues. Germline CDR1 is SGHRS and CDR2 is YFSETQ. The CDR3 spells CASMTGTGENEQFF.

The chain is built from TRBV7-8 and TRBJ1-5; TCRdb reports TRBD1, a call that lacks DNA to check it against. This CDR3 has 16 amino acids. CDR1 and CDR2 (germline): SGHVS, FQNEAQ. The CDR3 sequence: CASSLGVATDNQPQHF.

The chain has TRBV6-4 and TRBJ2-1; TCRdb reports TRBD1, a call that lacks DNA to check it against. Germline CDR1 reads MRHNA; CDR2 reads SNTAGT. CDR3 length: 19 residues. The CDR3 here is CASSDGGDRVPSSYNEQFF.

This chain uses TRBV29-1 with TRBJ2-7; TCRdb lists TRBD2, though no DNA is available to test this call. Germline CDR1 and CDR2: SQVTM and ANQGSEA. The CDR3 covers 14 residues. The CDR3 region is CSVDGGSTSYEQYF.

The V call is TRBV5-6, the J call TRBJ2-2; TCRdb gives TRBD2 as the D gene, but with no DNA this cannot be confirmed. The length of the CDR3 is 17 residues. The germline gives CDR1 SGHDT, CDR2 YYEEEE. CDR3: CTSSIGTSGWNTGELFF.